One and the same sample provided the 14 T cell receptor beta chains below, sequenced in a study of blood T cell repertoires in COVID-19. Assay: immunoSEQ multiplex PCR; the TCRdb copy retains only in-frame clones and omits some. The data hold about 180,000 clones, with more than 85% observed a single time. The specimen sequenced was peripheral blood. Receptors were obtained from a woman aged 25 to 39 with active or convalescent COVID-19.

CDR3 coding DNA: TGTGCCAGCAGCTACGACAGGGTTGGCACTGAAGCTTTCTTT. This translates into CASSYDRVGTEAFF. This rearrangement joins TRBV11-3 to TRBJ1-1; TRBD1 matches 7 bases. V lost 4 bases to trimming and J lost 4 bases; unmatched junction nucleotides: 6. CDR1 is SGHNT and CDR2 is YENEEA in the germline V gene. This CDR3 region has 14 residues.

The chain couples TRBV16 to TRBJ2-7; 10 bases are shared with TRBD1. In germline, CDR1 is KGHSY, CDR2 FQNENV. This CDR3 is built from 13 residues. The V gene end was trimmed by 6 bases and the J gene end by 3 bases; junction bases not matched to a gene: 2. Here the CDR3 DNA reads TGTGCCAGCAGTGGGACAGGGGACTACGAGCAGTACTTC. Translation: CASSGTGDYEQYF.

This chain connects TRBV21-1 to TRBJ1-1. TRBV21-1 is given as a pseudogene. The CDR3 is 16 amino acids. The CDR3 coding sequence is TGTGCCAGCAGCAAAAATGGTGAGGGTTCGGGCACTGAAGCTTTCTTT. It codes for CASSKNGEGSGTEAFF.

This clone was seen a single time. The J gene is TRBJ1-5, the V gene TRBV14; 7 bases are a match to TRBD1. Per the germline V gene, CDR1 is SGHDN and CDR2 is FVKESK. J was trimmed by 7 bases and V by 6 bases; bases with no gene match: 9. The CDR3 contains 14 residues. The CDR3 DNA is TGTGCCAGCAGTAAAGACAGGGTCGGGCAGCCCCAGCATTTT. This sequence encodes CASSKDRVGQPQHF.

The CDR3 here is CASSIRTGGVDTQYF. The DNA for the CDR3 is TGTGCCAGTAGCATCAGGACAGGGGGCGTAGATACGCAGTATTTT. This rearrangement joins TRBV19 to TRBJ2-3; the match to TRBD1 covers 11 bases. This CDR3 has 15 residues. J was trimmed by 5 bases and V by 6 bases; bases with no gene match: 7. The V gene's germline CDR1 is LNHDA and CDR2 SQIVND (reference sequence).

The CDR3: CASSISSFSYNEQFF. The CDR3 nucleotides are TGTGCCAGTAGTATAAGTAGTTTTAGCTACAATGAGCAGTTCTTC. The J gene is TRBJ2-1, the V gene TRBV19; D uncertain. CDR1 is LNHDA, CDR2 SQIVND, per germline (reference sequence). V lost 2 bases, J lost 3 bases, and 11 bases lay in between. This CDR3 region has 15 residues.

V and J are TRBV7-9 and TRBJ2-3; perhaps TRBD2 as D (6 bases). The CDR3 length is 12 residues. The ends were cut back, 2 bases at V and 9 bases at J, with 9 bases in the middle. From germline, CDR1 is SEHNR and CDR2 FQNEAQ (reference sequence). The DNA for the CDR3 is TGTGCCAGCAGCTTACGGGGGTTGACGCAGTATTTT. Its protein product is CASSLRGLTQYF.

CDR3 protein: CASSPDTNTGELFF. The CDR3 DNA reads as TGTGCCAGCAGCCCTGACACAAACACCGGGGAGCTGTTTTTT. This chain joins TRBV7-9 and TRBJ2-2; D gene uncertain. The CDR3 length is 14 residues. Germline V gene sequence: CDR1 SEHNR, CDR2 FQNEAQ (reference sequence). Trimming removed 5 bases at V and 2 bases at J, with 9 bases between. Full variable domain (remainder filled in from reference TRBV7-9 and TRBJ2-2): DTGVSQNPRHKITKRGQNVTFRCDPISEHNRLYWYRQTLGQGPEFLTYFQNEAQLEKSRLLSDRFSAERPKGSFSTLEIQRTEQGDSAMYLCASSPDTNTGELFFGEGSRLTVL.

This chain connects TRBV18 to TRBJ1-5, with 7 bases fitting TRBD1. The length of the CDR3 is 13 residues. CDR1 and CDR2 (germline): KGHSH, LQKENI. Germline trimming cut 5 bases from V and 4 bases from J; bases unmatched to any gene: 2. CDR3 coding DNA: TGTGCCAGCTCAGGGACAGAGAATCAGCCCCAGCATTTT. The encoded protein is CASSGTENQPQHF.

The gene calls are TRBV28 and TRBJ1-5; TRBD1 is a possible D gene (5 bases). Between the trimmed V and J ends, which lost 8 bases and 1 base, there was a span of 18 bases. CDR1 and CDR2 (germline): MDHEN, SYDVKM. This CDR3 region has 16 residues. CDR3 sequence: CASLFSGEGSNQPQHF. Written as DNA, the CDR3 is TGTGCCAGCCTCTTTTCGGGGGAGGGGAGCAATCAGCCCCAGCATTTT.

The chain uses TRBV10-1 and TRBJ2-1; 10 bases align to TRBD2. The ends lost 3 bases at V and 7 bases at J; junction bases unmatched: 9. This CDR3 is built from 16 residues. Germline loops: CDR1 WNHNN, CDR2 SYGVQD (reference sequence). DNA of the CDR3: TGCGCCAGCAGTGATCAAGTAGCGGGAGGCCTAAATGAGCAGTTCTTC. Amino acids: CASSDQVAGGLNEQFF.

The chain carries TRBV7-6 and TRBJ2-3; 8 bases agree with TRBD2. The CDR3 runs to 16 residues. From germline, CDR1 is SGHVS and CDR2 FNYEAQ. The J segment lost 0 bases and the V segment lost 4 bases, leaving 6 bases of the junction unmatched. In nucleotides, the CDR3 is TGTGCCAGCAGCTACCCCGGGAGGGTAAGCACAGATACGCAGTATTTT. Its translation: CASSYPGRVSTDTQYF.

J is TRBJ2-3 and V is TRBV5-1, with D maybe TRBD2 (6 bases). CDR3 length: 16 amino acids. The V end was cut by 2 bases, the J end by 0 bases, with 13 bases between. CDR1 SGHRS and CDR2 YFSETQ come from the germline V gene. The chain's CDR3 is CASSFRLEKSTDTQYF. The CDR3 DNA reads as TGCGCCAGCAGCTTTAGACTAGAGAAAAGCACAGATACGCAGTATTTT.

The rearrangement joins TRBV6-5 to TRBJ1-6, with D perhaps TRBD1 (5 bases). Per germline, CDR1 MNHEY and CDR2 SVGAGI. The CDR3 runs to 15 residues. V lost 0 bases and J lost 7, with 10 bases in between. The CDR3 spells CASSYSGRANSPLHF. Written as DNA, the CDR3 is TGTGCCAGCAGTTACTCCGGCAGGGCGAATTCACCCCTCCACTTT.